The 2 T cell receptor beta chains given below trace back to one sample, sequenced in a study of cytomegalovirus exposure and HLA in healthy donors. Use of 60 Vbeta and 13 Jbeta primers characterized the PCR. Sequenced by immunoSEQ multiplex PCR; TCRdb stores in-frame clones only, minus some. The listing records 100,000 to 150,000 clones. What was sequenced was PBMCs. The receptors shown here come from a woman aged 40 to 50 in good health and CMV-seropositive.

The chain joins TRBV5-4 to TRBJ2-3; the D is unclear. CDR1 SGHNT and CDR2 YYREEE come from the germline V gene (reference sequence). This CDR3 has 14 residues. The ends were cut back, 0 bases at V and 2 bases at J, with 7 bases in the middle. DNA for the CDR3: TGTGCCAGCAGCTTGGGGCGGTTCACAGATACGCAGTATTTT. Translated, it gives CASSLGRFTDTQYF.

The rearrangement links TRBV2 to TRBJ2-7; a possible D gene is TRBD2 (6 bases). CDR3 size: 13 residues. From germline, CDR1 is SNHLY and CDR2 FYNNEI. Between the trimmed V and J ends, which lost 0 bases and 6 bases, there was a span of 9 bases. The CDR3 coding sequence is TGTGCCAGCAGTGAAGCGCGGGGAGGCGAGCAGTACTTC. Residues: CASSEARGGEQYF.